This passage covers 3 T cell receptor beta chains from one sample sequenced in a study of cytomegalovirus exposure and HLA in healthy donors. Amplification used 60 Vbeta primers and 13 Jbeta primers. The data were produced by immunoSEQ multiplex PCR, yet TCRdb's version contains in-frame clones alone and is incomplete. Found here are approximately 45,000 clones, around 70% of them singletons; the top ten hold roughly 3.3%. Sequencing input: PBMCs. The receptors come from a woman aged 25 to 39 in good health and CMV-seronegative.

DNA for the CDR3: TGTGCCTGGACAACAGGGGCAGGGAATGAGCAGTTCTTC. Translating it yields CAWTTGAGNEQFF. The chain carries TRBV30 and TRBJ2-1, with 7 nucleotides matching TRBD1. Germline trimming cut 4 bases from V and 7 bases from J; bases unmatched to any gene: 7. CDR1 is GTSNPN and CDR2 is SVGIG in the germline V gene (reference sequence). The CDR3 has 13 residues.

The rearrangement links TRBV5-1 to TRBJ2-2, with 9 bases lining up with TRBD2. Germline CDR1 reads SGHRS; CDR2 reads YFSETQ. This CDR3 region has 16 residues. Trimming took 0 bases from V and 6 from J; bases not matched to a gene: 6. CDR3 loop: CASSLAAVAGAGELFF. The DNA of the CDR3 is TGCGCCAGCAGCTTGGCCGCGGTAGCGGGAGCCGGGGAGCTGTTTTTT. Full variable domain (outside the CDR3, taken from reference TRBV5-1 and TRBJ2-2): KAGVTQTPRYLIKTRGQQVTLSCSPISGHRSVSWYQQTPGQGLQFLFEYFSETQRNKGNFPGRFSGRQFSNSRSEMNVSTLELGDSALYLCASSLAAVAGAGELFFGEGSRLTVL.

The chain carries TRBV30 and TRBJ2-2, with D possibly matching TRBD1 (5 bases). The CDR3 spans 15 residues. Germline CDR1 GTSNPN, CDR2 SVGIG (reference sequence). Trimming stripped 0 bases from V and 2 bases from J, with 10 bases between. In nucleotides, the CDR3 is TGTGCCTGGAGTGTACGCAGGGTAAACACCGGGGAGCTGTTTTTT. Translating it yields CAWSVRRVNTGELFF.